The present entry profiles one T cell receptor (beta chain) with its context. The record originates from a study of blood T cell repertoires in COVID-19. Study information: Acute and convalescent COVID-19 specimens originated in the United States, Italy and Spain. T cells, B-cell-depleted T cells, or PBMCs supplied cDNA or gDNA.

In the original workflow: By means of reference gene primer amplification, nucleated cell counts were estimated. Sequenced by immunoSEQ multiplex PCR; TCRdb stores in-frame clones only, minus some. V, J and clone size are those of that table, while D and trimming were read from the DNA. The sample lists 150,000 to 200,000 clones, about 86% occurring once. In germline, CDR1 is SNHLY, CDR2 FYNNEI. This CDR3 contains 15 residues. Losses at the gene ends were 2 bases for V and 4 bases for J; bases not matched to a gene: 4. J is TRBJ2-5 and V is TRBV2, with 10 bases lining up with TRBD1. The sequencing sample was made of peripheral blood. The source is a woman of 80 years or more with acute or convalescent COVID-19. CDR3 amino acids: CASSERQGAGETQYF. The CDR3 nucleotides read TGTGCCAGCAGTGAAAGACAGGGGGCGGGAGAGACCCAGTACTTC.